The 10 T cell receptor beta chains listed next were all sequenced from one sample in a study of blood T cells in healthy people across ages. The second PCR ran roughly 6 to 11 cycles with a sample-barcoded 5' primer and J-beta primers. In TCRdb, the 5' RACE reads were re-called with MiXCR into one record per CDR3 protein. The table records about 730,000 distinct CDR3 sequences, 35% to 45% of them present only once. The source material was blood. These receptors all stem from a woman aged 55-70 years in good health.

This clonotype has only a few counts. This chain joins TRBV5-1 and TRBJ2-1; D is perhaps TRBD2 (5 bases). Germline V lookup: CDR1 SGHRS, CDR2 YFSETQ. The V end lost 1 base, the J end lost 2 bases, and 10 bases lay between the germline ends. The CDR3 is 15 residues long. In DNA, the CDR3 is TGCGCCAGCAGCTTGTCGGGGTATACCTACAATGAGCAGTTCTTC. Translated, it gives CASSLSGYTYNEQFF.

This clonotype was recorded many times. The gene calls are TRBV12-3 or TRBV12-4 and TRBJ2-3, with 7 bases that match TRBD1. The CDR3 length is 13 residues. The V segment lost 10 bases and the J segment 4 bases; nucleotides outside the gene matches: 8. CDR3 amino acids: CATPVQGADTQYF. As DNA, the CDR3 is TGTGCCACCCCTGTCCAGGGGGCAGATACGCAGTATTTT.

This clonotype turned up a few times. V and J are TRBV4-3 and TRBJ1-4; D not certain. Germline CDR1 reads LGHNA; CDR2 reads YSLEER. Deletions cut 1 base from V and 4 bases from J, with 13 bases between. The CDR3 is made up of 16 amino acids. CDR3 DNA sequence: TGCGCCAGCAGCCAAGGGGCCGGGCAGGTTAATGAAAAACTGTTTTTT. Residues: CASSQGAGQVNEKLFF.

By its share, this clonotype is large (0.1 to 1%). The chain couples TRBV6-2 or TRBV6-3 to TRBJ2-3; unclear D gene. This CDR3 contains 16 residues. Germline assignment: CDR1 MNHEY and CDR2 SVGEGT. Between the trimmed V and J ends, which lost 5 bases and 1 base, there was a span of 16 bases. The chain's CDR3 is CASSPGSRSGTDTQYF. Written as DNA, the CDR3 is TGTGCCAGCAGTCCCGGCAGCCGTAGTGGCACAGATACGCAGTATTTT.

The chain uses TRBV20-1 and TRBJ2-3, with TRBD1 identical over 10 bases. The junction had 8 bases not matched to a gene; V was cut back by 5 bases and J by 3 bases. The CDR3 consists of 15 residues. Germline loops: CDR1 DFQATT, CDR2 SNEGSKA (reference sequence). The CDR3 protein is CSAEFPGQGTDTQYF. CDR3 nucleotides: TGCAGTGCTGAATTTCCGGGACAGGGGACAGATACGCAGTATTTT.

This chain links TRBV20-1 with TRBJ2-4, with D possibly being TRBD1 (5 bases). In germline, CDR1 is DFQATT, CDR2 SNEGSKA (reference sequence). Trimming removed 5 bases at V and 0 bases at J, with 8 bases between. This CDR3 has 13 residues. The CDR3 DNA reads TGCAGTGCTTCCGACAGAGCCAAAAACATTCAGTACTTC. Amino acids: CSASDRAKNIQYF.

This clonotype appeared a few times. The genes are TRBV7-9 and TRBJ2-7; D possibly corresponds to TRBD2 (6 bases). This CDR3 comprises 16 residues. Trimming stripped 1 base from V and 2 bases from J, with 15 bases between. The germline gives CDR1 SEHNR, CDR2 FQNEAQ (reference sequence). The CDR3 loop is CASSLDGGGRTYEQYF. Here the CDR3 DNA reads TGTGCCAGCAGCTTAGACGGGGGTGGCCGAACCTACGAGCAGTACTTC.

This sequence joins TRBV29-1 and TRBJ1-1, with 10 bases identical to TRBD1. Germline-derived CDR1 and CDR2 are SQVTM and ANQGSEA. The CDR3 is 12 amino acids. V shed 6 bases, J shed 4 bases, and the junction held 2 bases outside the gene matches. CDR3 DNA: TGCAGCGTGCGGACAGGGGGCACTGAAGCTTTCTTT. This codes for CSVRTGGTEAFF.

The table lists this clonotype with a few counts. CDR3 residues: CASSLQDNEQYF. The CDR3 nucleotides are TGTGCCAGCAGTCTACAGGACAATGAGCAGTACTTC. This chain links TRBV6-2 or TRBV6-3 with TRBJ2-5, with a weak D call TRBD1 (5 bases). Germline V gene data show CDR1 as MNHEY and CDR2 as SVGEGT. Trimming shortened V by 5 bases and J by 11 bases, and 15 bases separated the two germline ends. The CDR3 is 12 residues long.

In this sample, this clonotype turned up a few times. V gene TRBV12-3 or TRBV12-4 combines with J gene TRBJ2-1, with D possibly matching TRBD2 (5 bases). This CDR3 spans 12 amino acids. V was clipped by 2 bases and J by 9 bases, with 8 bases between them. The CDR3 coding sequence is TGTGCCAGCAGTTTAAGAGGGATTGAGCAGTTCTTC. It translates to CASSLRGIEQFF.